Listed below are T cell receptor beta chains from one sample, sequenced in a study of blood T cells in healthy people across ages. TCRdb reanalysed the 5' RACE reads using MiXCR and keeps one entry per CDR3 protein. The sample holds about 650,000 distinct CDR3 sequences; more than 45% are singletons and the top ten take roughly 14%. Sequenced material: blood. These receptors were collected from a woman of 80 years or more in good health. Each CDR3 is given with its conserved first and last residue. D genes are given only for firm matches. Clone size is stated in some rows and not others, as once, few, many or a class when expanded.

V	J	size	D	CDR3	DNA
TRBV20-1	TRBJ2-1	-	TRBD2	CSARGGAAGRYNEQFF	TGCAGTGCTAGAGGGGGCGCAGCGGGGAGGTACAATGAGCAGTTCTTC
TRBV3-1	TRBJ1-2	-	-	CASSQVNYGYTF	TGTGCCAGCAGCCAGGTAAACTATGGCTACACCTTT
TRBV12-3/TRBV12-4	TRBJ1-6	many	-	CASSQDVVSPLHF	TGTGCCAGCAGCCAGGACGTAGTTTCACCCCTCCACTTT
TRBV6-1	TRBJ1-2	-	-	CASSGAGRRGYTF	TGTGCCAGCAGTGGTGCAGGGAGGAGGGGCTACACCTTC
TRBV27	TRBJ2-5	many	-	CASSLGAGIQTQYF	TGTGCCAGCAGTTTGGGCGCGGGGATTCAGACCCAGTACTTC
TRBV4-2	TRBJ2-7	many	-	CASSQVENWIDEQYF	TGTGCCAGCAGCCAGGTAGAAAATTGGATCGACGAGCAGTACTTC
TRBV27	TRBJ2-3	-	TRBD1	CASSSQGALTDTQYF	TGTGCCAGCAGTTCCCAGGGGGCCCTCACAGATACGCAGTATTTT
TRBV12-3/TRBV12-4	TRBJ1-4	-	-	CASSLIGAATNEKLFF	TGTGCCAGCAGTTTAATCGGAGCTGCAACTAATGAAAAACTGTTTTTT
TRBV20-1	TRBJ2-1	many	TRBD1	CSLPSGQAYNEQFF	TGCAGCTTACCCTCGGGACAGGCCTACAATGAGCAGTTCTTC
TRBV12-3/TRBV12-4	TRBJ1-2	-	TRBD1	CASSSAAEQGAYTF	TGTGCCAGCAGTTCTGCTGCGGAACAGGGGGCCTACACCTTC
TRBV12-3/TRBV12-4	TRBJ2-3	-	TRBD1	CASSATFGTAQYF	TGTGCCAGCAGCGCGACATTCGGGACAGCACAGTATTTT